The rows below give T cell receptor beta chains drawn from one sample of a study of blood T cell repertoires in COVID-19. The data were produced by immunoSEQ multiplex PCR, yet TCRdb's version contains in-frame clones alone and is incomplete. The data hold approximately 190,000 clones, with 60% to 80% observed a single time. The sample taken for sequencing was peripheral blood. The source of these receptors is a man aged 55 to 70 with active or convalescent COVID-19. The CDR3 runs from the conserved cysteine through the conserved F or W. Each record gives: D gene, V gene, clone size, J gene, CDR3 DNA, CDR3 protein. D genes are given only for firm matches. Rows give clone size only sometimes, using once, few, many, or a class for an expanded clone.

D gene: TRBD2; V gene: TRBV27; clone size: .; J gene: TRBJ2-7; CDR3 DNA: TGTGCCAGCAGTTTATACCGAGCGGGAAGGCGATACGAGCAGTACTTC; CDR3 protein: CASSLYRAGRRYEQYF
D gene: TRBD1; V gene: TRBV9; clone size: .; J gene: TRBJ2-5; CDR3 DNA: TGTGCCAGCAGCTGGACAGGGAACCCCTTAAGAGAGACCCAGTACTTC; CDR3 protein: CASSWTGNPLRETQYF
D gene: TRBD2; V gene: TRBV10-3; clone size: .; J gene: TRBJ2-1; CDR3 DNA: TGTGCCATCGGGACTAGCGAAAACGATGAGCAGTTCTTC; CDR3 protein: CAIGTSENDEQFF
D gene: TRBD2; V gene: TRBV7-2; clone size: .; J gene: TRBJ2-1; CDR3 DNA: TGTGCCAGCAGCCAGGGACTAGCGGCGTACAATGAGCAGTTCTTC; CDR3 protein: CASSQGLAAYNEQFF
D gene: TRBD1; V gene: TRBV10-3; clone size: .; J gene: TRBJ2-7; CDR3 DNA: TGTGCCATCAGTGGACAGGGGCCTGAGTCCTACGAGCAGTACTTC; CDR3 protein: CAISGQGPESYEQYF
D gene: .; V gene: TRBV18; clone size: .; J gene: TRBJ2-2; CDR3 DNA: TGTGCCAGCTCACCAAGCCGGGCGGGCTTCGGGGAGCTGTTTTTT; CDR3 protein: CASSPSRAGFGELFF
D gene: .; V gene: TRBV7-8; clone size: .; J gene: TRBJ1-2; CDR3 DNA: TGTGCCAGCAGCCCAGCACGACTTGGCTACACCTTC; CDR3 protein: CASSPARLGYTF
D gene: .; V gene: TRBV19; clone size: .; J gene: TRBJ1-5; CDR3 DNA: TGTGCCAGTACCGACAGATATAGCAATCAGCCCCAGCATTTT; CDR3 protein: CASTDRYSNQPQHF
D gene: .; V gene: TRBV7-3; clone size: .; J gene: TRBJ1-1; CDR3 DNA: TGTGCCAGCAGCCCGGGACTCTCGAACACTGAAGCTTTCTTT; CDR3 protein: CASSPGLSNTEAFF
D gene: TRBD2; V gene: TRBV6-1; clone size: .; J gene: TRBJ2-3; CDR3 DNA: TGTGCCAGCAGTTCTACTAGCGGGGTCACAGATACGCAGTATTTT; CDR3 protein: CASSSTSGVTDTQYF
D gene: .; V gene: TRBV28; clone size: .; J gene: TRBJ1-4; CDR3 DNA: TGTGCCAGCAGTCCAGGGGACACTAATGAAAAACTGTTTTTT; CDR3 protein: CASSPGDTNEKLFF
D gene: TRBD1; V gene: TRBV28; clone size: few; J gene: TRBJ1-2; CDR3 DNA: TGTGCCAGCAGTTGGACAGGGACCCTGGGGGAAATAAGCGGCTACACCTTC; CDR3 protein: CASSWTGTLGEISGYTF
D gene: .; V gene: TRBV5-4; clone size: .; J gene: TRBJ1-6; CDR3 DNA: TGTGCCAGCAGAGACACCTACACAACTGATTCACCCCTCCACTTT; CDR3 protein: CASRDTYTTDSPLHF
D gene: .; V gene: TRBV4-1; clone size: once; J gene: TRBJ1-5; CDR3 DNA: TGCGCCAGCAGCCAAGTCCGGGAACAGCCCCAGCATTTT; CDR3 protein: CASSQVREQPQHF
D gene: TRBD1; V gene: TRBV5-1; clone size: .; J gene: TRBJ2-7; CDR3 DNA: TGCGCCAGCAGCTTGGGGCAGGGGGCTTACGAGCAGTACTTC; CDR3 protein: CASSLGQGAYEQYF
D gene: TRBD1; V gene: TRBV7-2; clone size: .; J gene: TRBJ1-4; CDR3 DNA: TGTGCCAGCAGTTTGACAGGGGGCGAGGAAAAACTGTTTTTT; CDR3 protein: CASSLTGGEEKLFF
D gene: .; V gene: TRBV6-5; clone size: .; J gene: TRBJ2-7; CDR3 DNA: TGTGCCAGCAGTTACATACAGGGCTCCGAGCAGTACTTC; CDR3 protein: CASSYIQGSEQYF
D gene: .; V gene: TRBV18; clone size: .; J gene: TRBJ2-7; CDR3 DNA: TGTGCCAGCCAAGCAGGGGTCTCCTACGAGCAGTACTTC; CDR3 protein: CASQAGVSYEQYF
D gene: .; V gene: TRBV24-1; clone size: .; J gene: TRBJ2-1; CDR3 DNA: TGTGCCACCAGTGATTTCGGTGCTGAGCAGTTCTTC; CDR3 protein: CATSDFGAEQFF
D gene: .; V gene: TRBV14; clone size: few; J gene: TRBJ2-7; CDR3 DNA: TGTGCCAGCAGCCAAGTCGTCAACAACTACGAGCAGTACTTC; CDR3 protein: CASSQVVNNYEQYF
D gene: .; V gene: TRBV6-2/TRBV6-3; clone size: .; J gene: TRBJ1-2; CDR3 DNA: TGTGCCAGCAGTTTGAGGCGAGCTAACTATGGCTACACCTTC; CDR3 protein: CASSLRRANYGYTF
D gene: TRBD1; V gene: TRBV5-1; clone size: .; J gene: TRBJ2-7; CDR3 DNA: TGCGCCAGCAGCCCCAGGGGGAAAGGGGACTACGAGCAGTACTTC; CDR3 protein: CASSPRGKGDYEQYF
D gene: .; V gene: TRBV2; clone size: .; J gene: TRBJ1-2; CDR3 DNA: TGTGCCAGCAGTGAAGGGGGCGGCCGGACGGACTATGGCTACACCTTC; CDR3 protein: CASSEGGGRTDYGYTF
D gene: TRBD1; V gene: TRBV5-1; clone size: few; J gene: TRBJ2-1; CDR3 DNA: TGCGCCAGCAGCTTGGGGTCGGACAGGGGGCGTCAGCAGTTCTTC; CDR3 protein: CASSLGSDRGRQQFF
D gene: .; V gene: TRBV7-8; clone size: few; J gene: TRBJ1-6; CDR3 DNA: TGTGCCAGCAGCGAGGCGGGGGAGGCCCTCCACTTT; CDR3 protein: CASSEAGEALHF
D gene: .; V gene: TRBV5-4; clone size: .; J gene: TRBJ2-7; CDR3 DNA: TGTGCCAGCAGCTCGCGGGCTGCCGGGAGCTACGAGCAGTACTTC; CDR3 protein: CASSSRAAGSYEQYF
D gene: .; V gene: TRBV7-2; clone size: .; J gene: TRBJ2-2; CDR3 DNA: TGTGCCAGCAGCATGGACAGTCTTGGCCCTTACACCGGGGAGCTGTTTTTT; CDR3 protein: CASSMDSLGPYTGELFF
D gene: .; V gene: TRBV9; clone size: .; J gene: TRBJ2-5; CDR3 DNA: TGTGCCAGCAGCGTAGGTCCGTACCAAGAGACCCAGTACTTC; CDR3 protein: CASSVGPYQETQYF
D gene: TRBD2; V gene: TRBV11-2; clone size: few; J gene: TRBJ2-7; CDR3 DNA: TGTGCCAGCAGCTTGATGACTAGCGCGCTCTACGAGCAGTACTTC; CDR3 protein: CASSLMTSALYEQYF
D gene: TRBD1; V gene: TRBV28; clone size: few; J gene: TRBJ2-1; CDR3 DNA: TGTGCCAGCAGGCTGACAGGGGGCTCCTACAATGAGCAGTTCTTC; CDR3 protein: CASRLTGGSYNEQFF
D gene: TRBD2; V gene: TRBV11-1; clone size: .; J gene: TRBJ2-5; CDR3 DNA: TGTGCCAGCAGTCGACGGGGGGACCAAGAGACCCAGTACTTC; CDR3 protein: CASSRRGDQETQYF
D gene: TRBD2; V gene: TRBV4-2; clone size: .; J gene: TRBJ2-1; CDR3 DNA: TGTGCCAGCAGCCAAGTACCCCAGCGGGAGGGTGTTCGGCAGTTCTTC; CDR3 protein: CASSQVPQREGVRQFF
D gene: TRBD2; V gene: TRBV5-1; clone size: .; J gene: TRBJ2-1; CDR3 DNA: TGCGCCAGCAGCTTGGGCCTACTAGCGGGAGTCTCCTACAATGAGCAGTTCTTC; CDR3 protein: CASSLGLLAGVSYNEQFF
D gene: TRBD2; V gene: TRBV5-4; clone size: .; J gene: TRBJ2-2; CDR3 DNA: TGTGCCAGCAGCCCGCCCCTAGCGGGAACCGGGGAGCTGTTTTTT; CDR3 protein: CASSPPLAGTGELFF
D gene: TRBD1; V gene: TRBV10-3; clone size: .; J gene: TRBJ2-7; CDR3 DNA: TGTGCCATCAGTGTCAGGGGGCAAGACGAGCAGTACTTC; CDR3 protein: CAISVRGQDEQYF
D gene: .; V gene: TRBV5-4; clone size: .; J gene: TRBJ2-3; CDR3 DNA: TGTGCCAGCAGCTTTAAAGATACGCAGTATTTT; CDR3 protein: CASSFKDTQYF
D gene: .; V gene: TRBV6-6; clone size: .; J gene: TRBJ1-2; CDR3 DNA: TGTGCCAGCAGCCCCGAGGCGGGAAGCTATGGCTACACCTTC; CDR3 protein: CASSPEAGSYGYTF
D gene: .; V gene: TRBV7-8; clone size: .; J gene: TRBJ2-1; CDR3 DNA: TGTGCCAGCAGCTCGGAGGCAGGGGCTGATTACAATGAGCAGTTCTTC; CDR3 protein: CASSSEAGADYNEQFF
D gene: TRBD2; V gene: TRBV28; clone size: .; J gene: TRBJ2-2; CDR3 DNA: TGTGCCAGCAGTTTTCCAGGGCTAGCGGGAACCGGGGAGCTGTTTTTT; CDR3 protein: CASSFPGLAGTGELFF
D gene: TRBD1; V gene: TRBV19; clone size: .; J gene: TRBJ2-1; CDR3 DNA: TGTGCCAGTAGGGGGACAGGGGGCTACAATGAGCAGTTCTTC; CDR3 protein: CASRGTGGYNEQFF
D gene: TRBD2; V gene: TRBV7-2; clone size: .; J gene: TRBJ2-1; CDR3 DNA: TGTGCCAGCAGCTTGAGCGGGAGCCTAGATTGGAATGAGCAGTTCTTC; CDR3 protein: CASSLSGSLDWNEQFF
D gene: .; V gene: TRBV15; clone size: .; J gene: TRBJ1-5; CDR3 DNA: TGTGCCACCAGCAGAGTTCCGGACTCCAATCAGCCCCAGCATTTT; CDR3 protein: CATSRVPDSNQPQHF
D gene: .; V gene: TRBV3-1/TRBV3-2; clone size: few; J gene: TRBJ1-5; CDR3 DNA: TGTGCCAGCAGCCAAGATAGTGACGGGTATCAGCCCCAGCATTTT; CDR3 protein: CASSQDSDGYQPQHF
D gene: .; V gene: TRBV19; clone size: once; J gene: TRBJ1-1; CDR3 DNA: TGTGCCAGCCTACAGGGATTGAACACTGAAGCTTTCTTT; CDR3 protein: CASLQGLNTEAFF
D gene: .; V gene: TRBV5-1; clone size: once; J gene: TRBJ2-7; CDR3 DNA: TGCGCCAGCAGCTTGTCGGGAATGGTCTCCTACGAGCAGTACTTC; CDR3 protein: CASSLSGMVSYEQYF
D gene: .; V gene: TRBV5-8; clone size: once; J gene: TRBJ1-6; CDR3 DNA: TGTGCCAGCACCTTCTCGGGAGGTTGGAAGAATTCACCCCTCCACTTT; CDR3 protein: CASTFSGGWKNSPLHF
D gene: TRBD1; V gene: TRBV19; clone size: .; J gene: TRBJ2-5; CDR3 DNA: TGTGCCAGTAGGCCGACAGGGATCCCCCAAGAGACCCAGTACTTC; CDR3 protein: CASRPTGIPQETQYF
D gene: .; V gene: TRBV6-5; clone size: .; J gene: TRBJ2-7; CDR3 DNA: TGTGCTTCTGGGAGTTCCTACGAGCAGTACTTC; CDR3 protein: CASGSSYEQYF
D gene: .; V gene: TRBV11-2; clone size: .; J gene: TRBJ2-2; CDR3 DNA: TGTGCCAGCAGCTTAGGAGGGAACACCGGGGAGCTGTTTTTT; CDR3 protein: CASSLGGNTGELFF
D gene: .; V gene: TRBV11-3; clone size: .; J gene: TRBJ2-1; CDR3 DNA: TGTGCCAGCAGCCCGGCCCGGGGGTCAGAGCAGTTCTTC; CDR3 protein: CASSPARGSEQFF
D gene: TRBD1; V gene: TRBV18; clone size: .; J gene: TRBJ1-6; CDR3 DNA: TGTGCCAGCTCCCCAGCGAGAGGACAGGGTAATTCACCCCTCCACTTT; CDR3 protein: CASSPARGQGNSPLHF
D gene: .; V gene: TRBV6-5; clone size: .; J gene: TRBJ2-1; CDR3 DNA: TGTGCCAGCAGGCGATCTATGAGCCATGAGCAGTTCTTC; CDR3 protein: CASRRSMSHEQFF
D gene: .; V gene: TRBV7-9; clone size: few; J gene: TRBJ2-5; CDR3 DNA: TGTGCCAGCAGCTTAAATCGGGAAGAGACCCAGTACTTC; CDR3 protein: CASSLNREETQYF
D gene: TRBD1; V gene: TRBV27; clone size: once; J gene: TRBJ1-1; CDR3 DNA: TGTGCCAGCAGTCATCGGGACAGGGAGAACACTGAAGCTTTCTTT; CDR3 protein: CASSHRDRENTEAFF